This T cell receptor beta chain was retrieved from a study of CD8+ T cells in alopecia areata. General observations from the study: Scalp lesions, especially in alopecia totalis/universalis, had higher clonality than normal scalp.

Trimming cost V 7 bases and J 2 bases; bases outside gene matches: 7. This CDR3 is built from 14 residues. Germline values: CDR1 SNHLY, CDR2 FYNNEI. Treatment here: oral pan-JAK inhibitor, 5-10 mg twice daily. cDNA reverse transcribed from extracted RNA served as the sequencing template. Produced via immunoSEQ multiplex PCR; TCRdb's table is partial and in-frame only. The sample records more than 150,000 clones, more than 55% being singletons. Remarks on this clone: The antigen remains unidentified.

J is TRBJ1-2 and V is TRBV2, with TRBD1 matching 7 bases. The sequence was collected from a human donor with alopecia areata. Sequencing was performed on CD4+ T cells sorted from blood, taken at week 4, from a patient treated with tofacitinib. In nucleotides, the CDR3 is TGTGCCAGCAAAAGACAGGGAGGCAACTATGGCTACACCTTC. The encoded protein is CASKRQGGNYGYTF.